Sequencing of this T cell receptor (beta chain) was carried out in a study of blood T cell repertoires in COVID-19. Study-wide context: T cells, B-cell-depleted T cells, or PBMCs supplied cDNA or gDNA.

Recruited during active infection, patients (from Seattle) were subsequently followed longitudinally. The trim removed 0 bases at V and 6 bases at J, leaving 8 bases unmatched. CDR3 length: 15 amino acids. The V gene's germline CDR1 is LGHNA and CDR2 YSLEER. The authors' processing: Reference gene primer amplification gave nucleated cell count estimates. Only in-frame clones appear in the TCRdb table, and some are missing; sequencing was by immunoSEQ multiplex PCR. V and J calls and clone size come straight from that table; D and trimming were deduced from the DNA. The sample includes roughly 200,000 clones, about 83% of them seen just once.

The TCR comes from a woman in her thirties with COVID-19, enrolled during active disease. Sequencing was done on a sample of peripheral blood. The gene calls are TRBV4-3 and TRBJ2-7; 7 positions agree with TRBD1. In DNA form, the CDR3 reads TGCGCCAGCAGCCAAGACCGGACAGGCATCTCCGAGCAGTACTTC. The encoded protein is CASSQDRTGISEQYF.